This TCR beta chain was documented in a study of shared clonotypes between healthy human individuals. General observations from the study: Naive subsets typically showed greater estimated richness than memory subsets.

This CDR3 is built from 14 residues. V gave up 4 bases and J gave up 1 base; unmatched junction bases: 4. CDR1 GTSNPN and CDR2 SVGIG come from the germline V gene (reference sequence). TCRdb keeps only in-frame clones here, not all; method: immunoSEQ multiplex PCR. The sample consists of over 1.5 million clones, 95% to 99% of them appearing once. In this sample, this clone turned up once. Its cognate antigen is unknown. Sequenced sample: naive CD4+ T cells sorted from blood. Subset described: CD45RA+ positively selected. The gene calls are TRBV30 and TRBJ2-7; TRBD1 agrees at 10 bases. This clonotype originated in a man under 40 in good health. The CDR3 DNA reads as TGTGCCTGGAAAAGGACAGGGGGTTCCTACGAGCAGTACTTC. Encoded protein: CAWKRTGGSYEQYF.